This T cell receptor beta chain was recovered during a study of blood T cell repertoires in COVID-19. The method was immunoSEQ multiplex PCR; TCRdb's version includes in-frame clones alone and lacks a portion of them. The table shows approximately 250,000 clones, with roughly 80% occurring only once. The germline V and J ends were trimmed by 4 bases and 5 bases, with 8 bases remaining between them. The germline V gene encodes CDR1 SGHTA and CDR2 FQGNSA. This CDR3 has 12 amino acids. The sequence came from a man in his sixties with acute or convalescent COVID-19. The sample was peripheral blood. The rearrangement links TRBV7-2 to TRBJ2-5; no clear D. This CDR3 is CASSWIGETQYF. CDR3 nucleotide sequence: TGTGCCAGCAGCTGGATCGGGGAGACCCAGTACTTC.